This entry lists 9 T cell receptor beta chains sequenced from one sample in a study of CD8 T cells in ankylosing spondylitis listed by TCRdb under 2017. The method was 5' RACE. Sequenced on an Illumina HiSeq 2500. TCRdb trimmed the raw reads at Q25, called clones with MiXCR and kept productive beta chains. For every CDR3 protein sequence, its rows merge into one entry that carries the most common genes and DNA. Recorded for this sample are approximately 250,000 distinct CDR3 sequences; 20% to 30% of them occurred a single time. Of the sample, 0.5% to 0.65% is held by the ten largest clones. The sequencing input was blood, either unsorted or a sorted T cell fraction (not recorded which). The receptors derive from a male donor with ankylosing spondylitis or in good health (not recorded which).

This clonotype was detected many times. The gene calls are TRBV4-2 and TRBJ2-6; 9 nucleotides align to TRBD2. Germline values: CDR1 LGHNA, CDR2 YNFKEQ. The CDR3 totals 16 residues. V dropped 1 base and J dropped 4; count of bases not matched to a gene: 2. CDR3 coding DNA: TGTGCCAGCAGCCAAGTCAGCGGGAGGGGGGCCAACGTCCTGACTTTC. This sequence encodes CASSQVSGRGANVLTF.

V gene TRBV2 combines with J gene TRBJ1-6, with 9 bases that match TRBD1. CDR3 length: 14 residues. The V segment lost 6 bases and the J segment 10 bases; nucleotides outside the gene matches: 7. CDR1 and CDR2 from the germline V gene are SNHLY and FYNNEI. The CDR3 here is CASREDRGSSPLHF. Here the CDR3 DNA reads TGTGCCAGCAGGGAGGACAGGGGTAGCTCACCCCTCCACTTT.

In this sample, this clonotype turned up a few times. The chain carries TRBV12-3 or TRBV12-4 and TRBJ2-7; 7 nucleotides match TRBD2. With V trimmed by 0 bases and J by 2 bases, 4 bases remained unmatched. There are 15 residues in the CDR3. The CDR3 nucleotides read TGTGCCAGCAGTTTAGCCGGTAGCGGGCCCTACGAGCAGTACTTC. This sequence encodes CASSLAGSGPYEQYF.

The rearrangement links TRBV29-1 to TRBJ2-7; D is perhaps TRBD1 (5 bases). Trimming removed 5 bases at V and 3 bases at J, with 17 bases between. The CDR3 is 14 residues long. CDR1 and CDR2 (germline): SQVTM, ANQGSEA. The CDR3 reads CSVITGIPGYEQYF. CDR3 DNA: TGCAGCGTTATAACAGGTATACCCGGCTACGAGCAGTACTTC.

This clonotype was seen many times. V is TRBV29-1 and J is TRBJ2-2; TRBD2 matches at 12 bases. The CDR3 sequence is 16 residues long. Trimming at V came to 5 bases and at J to 1 base, leaving 5 bases not matched to a gene. CDR1 and CDR2 from the germline V gene are SQVTM and ANQGSEA. The CDR3 nucleotides read TGCAGCGTTACGGGACTAGCGGGTCTGAACACCGGGGAGCTGTTTTTT. As protein: CSVTGLAGLNTGELFF.

This clonotype appeared many times. CDR3 DNA sequence: TGTGCCAGCAGTTACTCTGGAGGACAGGGGCTTACAAACTCCTACGAGCAGTACTTC. Translation gives CASSYSGGQGLTNSYEQYF. V gene TRBV6-5 combines with J gene TRBJ2-7, with 9 nucleotides matching TRBD1. CDR3 length: 19 residues. The J segment lost 0 bases and the V segment lost 0 bases, leaving 12 bases of the junction unmatched. The germline V gene encodes CDR1 MNHEY and CDR2 SVGAGI.

This clonotype was observed at least ten times. The chain uses TRBV7-9 and TRBJ2-1; D assignment may be TRBD1 or TRBD2 (5 bases each). Trimming cost V 2 bases and J 15 bases, with 14 bases left between them. CDR3 size: 12 residues. Germline V lookup: CDR1 SEHNR, CDR2 FQNEAQ (reference sequence). The CDR3 DNA is TGTGCCAGCAGCTTACTGAGGGGCCTAGGGTTCTTC. Translated, it gives CASSLLRGLGFF.

The sample holds many counts of this clonotype. The genes are TRBV6-5 and TRBJ1-6; TRBD1 is a possible D gene (6 bases). This CDR3 region has 15 residues. Germline CDR1 and CDR2: MNHEY and SVGAGI. V was clipped by 4 bases and J by 10 bases, with 17 bases between them. The CDR3 reads CASSFDPGQSSPLHF. Written as DNA, the CDR3 is TGTGCCAGCAGTTTTGATCCGGGACAAAGCTCACCCCTCCACTTT.

The V and J genes are TRBV12-3 or TRBV12-4 and TRBJ2-2, with TRBD2 as a possible D gene (5 bases). This CDR3 is built from 13 residues. The V end was cut by 6 bases, the J end by 6 bases, with 11 bases between. The CDR3 bases are TGTGCCAGCAGGAGTGAGGGTTCCGGGGAGCTGTTTTTT. Amino acids: CASRSEGSGELFF.